One sample yielded the 28 T cell receptor beta chains listed below, sequenced in a study of regulatory and conventional T cells in RAG deficiency. Only in-frame clones appear in the TCRdb table, and some are missing; sequencing was by immunoSEQ multiplex PCR. The sample carries tens of thousands of clones, 75% to 90% recorded once. Genomic DNA came from blood conventional CD4+ T cells gated CD25-low CD127-high. A further study also used this sample, focusing on regulatory T cells. According to that study: Primers: 52 TRBV forward and 13 TRBJ reverse.

The sequencing sample was made of CD4+ effector T cells sorted from blood. Source of these receptors: a human donor in good health.

This chain links TRBV19 with TRBJ1-6; D remains unclear. In germline, CDR1 is LNHDA, CDR2 SQIVND (reference sequence). V lost 7 bases and J lost 6, with 7 bases in between. There are 12 residues in the CDR3. The CDR3 DNA sequence: TGTGCCAGTACGGAACCTAATTCACCCCTCCACTTT. It is translated as CASTEPNSPLHF.

This CDR3 reads CASSPLPGTEAFF. DNA of the CDR3: TGTGCCAGTAGTCCCCTCCCCGGCACTGAAGCTTTCTTT. The V gene is TRBV19, the J gene TRBJ1-1; the D is unclear. V was shortened by 5 bases and J by 4 bases, with 11 bases between the two germline ends. The CDR3 has 13 amino acids. CDR1 is LNHDA, CDR2 SQIVND, per germline (reference sequence). The variable domain in full, completed from reference TRBV19 and TRBJ1-1, reads DGGITQSPKYLFRKEGQNVTLSCEQNLNHDAMYWYRQDPGQGLRLIYYSQIVNDFQKGDIAEGYSVSREKKESFPLTVTSAQKNPTAFYLCASSPLPGTEAFFGQGTRLTVV.

The chain joins TRBV30 to TRBJ2-7, with D uncertain. Per germline, CDR1 GTSNPN and CDR2 SVGIG (reference sequence). Between the trimmed V and J ends, which lost 1 base and 5 bases, there was a span of 18 bases. This CDR3 is 15 amino acids long. CDR3 residues: CAWSGQGPPWDEQYF. The CDR3 coding sequence is TGTGCCTGGAGTGGGCAAGGGCCCCCTTGGGACGAGCAGTACTTC.

V usage is TRBV5-5 and J usage is TRBJ2-5, with 8 bases matching TRBD2. Judging by the DNA end, TRBJ2-7 fits better; the J call may be wrong. The germline V gene encodes CDR1 SGHKS and CDR2 YYEKEE (reference sequence). The CDR3 is made up of 16 amino acids. The CDR3 coding sequence is TGTGCCAGCAGCTTGGCGGCTAGCGGGCGAACCTACGAGCAGTACTTC. Encoded protein: CASSLAASGRTYEQYF.

Regarding this clone: Other nucleotide sequences from this sample produce the same CDR3. The genes are TRBV5-1 and TRBJ1-6, with D unclear. Germline CDR1 and CDR2: SGHRS and YFSETQ. CDR3 length: 16 amino acids. V gave up 0 bases and J gave up 9 bases, with 16 bases separating them. The CDR3 loop is CASSLGGLGGSSPLHF. CDR3 DNA: TGCGCCAGCAGCTTGGGGGGTCTGGGAGGTAGTTCACCCCTCCACTTT. The variable domain in full, with the rest retrieved from reference TRBV5-1 and TRBJ1-6, is KAGVTQTPRYLIKTRGQQVTLSCSPISGHRSVSWYQQTPGQGLQFLFEYFSETQRNKGNFPGRFSGRQFSNSRSEMNVSTLELGDSALYLCASSLGGLGGSSPLHFGNGTRLTVT.

This clone was recorded only once. The gene calls are TRBV7-2 and TRBJ2-7; D unresolved. V lost 1 base to trimming and J lost 2 bases, with 3 bases between them. The CDR3 covers 12 residues. CDR1 SGHTA and CDR2 FQGNSA come from the germline V gene. In DNA form, the CDR3 reads TGTGCCAGCAGCTTAGACCCCTACGAGCAGTACTTC. Residues: CASSLDPYEQYF.

This clone has just one count. This rearrangement joins TRBV10-1 to TRBJ1-5; 10 nucleotides align to TRBD1. The CDR3 is 12 amino acids. Germline CDR1 is WNHNN and CDR2 is SYGVQD (reference sequence). Trimming took 8 bases from V and 5 from J; bases not matched to a gene: 0. The CDR3 DNA reads as TGCGCCAGCGGACAGGGGGATCAGCCCCAGCATTTT. It translates to CASGQGDQPQHF.

V gene TRBV6-6 combines with J gene TRBJ1-5; the match to TRBD1 covers 8 bases. This CDR3 comprises 14 residues. Unmatched junction bases numbered 7, after V lost 6 bases and J lost 6 bases. CDR1 is MNHNY and CDR2 is SVGAGI in the germline V gene (reference sequence). As DNA, the CDR3 is TGTGCCAGCAGAAACACAGGGGGTGGTCAGCCCCAGCATTTT. As protein: CASRNTGGGQPQHF.

This chain uses TRBV6-5 with TRBJ2-3; TRBD2 aligns across 10 bases. The CDR3 has 15 residues. Germline V lookup: CDR1 MNHEY, CDR2 SVGAGI. V shed 6 bases and J 6 bases; nucleotides not matched to a gene: 9. The CDR3, as DNA: TGTGCCAGCAGCTTGGCTAGCGGGGGATGGGATACGCAGTATTTT. Encoded protein: CASSLASGGWDTQYF.

The chain recombines TRBV7-9 with TRBJ2-5, with TRBD2 matching 8 bases. This CDR3 is 14 amino acids long. With V trimmed by 11 bases and J by 6 bases, 14 bases remained unmatched. Germline loops: CDR1 SEHNR, CDR2 FQNEAQ (reference sequence). CDR3 sequence: CAGRASGSRKTQYF. The CDR3 DNA sequence: TGTGCCGGACGAGCCAGCGGGAGTCGAAAGACCCAGTACTTC.

In its sample, this clone was seen once. J is TRBJ2-2 and V is TRBV27, with 15 bases lining up with TRBD2. The length of the CDR3 is 17 residues. Germline CDR1 MNHEY, CDR2 SMNVEV (reference sequence). The V gene end was trimmed by 5 bases and the J gene end by 3 bases; junction bases not matched to a gene: 4. The CDR3 sequence is CASSARTSGRDTGELFF. The CDR3 nucleotides read TGTGCCAGCAGTGCGAGGACTAGCGGGAGGGACACCGGGGAGCTGTTTTTT.

The chain has TRBV18 and TRBJ2-3; D is perhaps TRBD1 (6 bases). Trimming took 8 bases from V and 4 from J, leaving 16 bases between them. The CDR3 runs 14 residues. CDR1 is KGHSH, CDR2 LQKENI, per germline. The CDR3 DNA is TGTGCCAGCCCACTTGTAACAGGGTCAGATACGCAGTATTTT. Translated, it gives CASPLVTGSDTQYF.

A note on this clone: Relative to the germline gene, one junction end is altered; a read error may explain this. The chain recombines TRBV29-1 with TRBJ2-3; 9 bases map to TRBD2. This CDR3 region has 10 residues. Germline-derived CDR1 and CDR2 are SQVTM and ANQGSEA. As DNA, the CDR3 is TGCAGCGTTGATGGCGGGAGGGCCGTATTT. Residues: CSVDGGRAVF.

The rearrangement joins TRBV2 to TRBJ2-1; 10 nucleotides line up with TRBD2. The V gene end was trimmed by 7 bases and the J gene end by 7 bases; junction bases not matched to a gene: 13. This CDR3 region has 16 residues. Germline CDR1 SNHLY, CDR2 FYNNEI. CDR3: CASTDKRAGGKNEQFF. CDR3 sequence (DNA): TGTGCCAGCACCGATAAGAGAGCGGGAGGGAAAAATGAGCAGTTCTTC.

This clone has just one count. The chain joins TRBV7-9 to TRBJ1-4, with D uncertain. Germline CDR1 reads SEHNR; CDR2 reads FQNEAQ (reference sequence). The CDR3 length is 14 residues. The V end lost 3 bases, the J end lost 4 bases, and 9 bases lay between the germline ends. CDR3 loop: CASSFNGLNEKLFF. The CDR3 nucleotides read TGTGCCAGCAGCTTTAACGGACTTAATGAAAAACTGTTTTTT.

This chain joins TRBV5-4 and TRBJ2-3; D is possibly TRBD2 (6 bases). The CDR3 spans 12 residues. With 4 bases removed from V and 5 bases from J, the gap between germline ends came to 8 bases. Germline CDR1 is SGHNT and CDR2 is YYREEE (reference sequence). The CDR3 loop is CASSPSVDTQYF. As DNA, the CDR3 is TGTGCCAGCAGCCCTAGCGTAGATACGCAGTATTTT.

V is TRBV5-1 and J is TRBJ2-6; D perhaps matches TRBD2 (6 bases). Trimming shortened V by 3 bases and J by 2 bases, and 6 bases separated the two germline ends. The CDR3 extends over 14 amino acids. The germline CDR1 and CDR2 sequences are SGHRS and YFSETQ. The CDR3 sequence: CASSSGAGANVLTF. Here the CDR3 DNA reads TGCGCCAGCAGCTCGGGGGCTGGGGCCAACGTCCTGACTTTC.

V gene TRBV6-1 combines with J gene TRBJ1-5, with D hard to call. The germline gives CDR1 MNHNS, CDR2 SASEGT. There are 14 residues in the CDR3. V lost 1 base, J lost 5 bases, and 9 bases lay in between. The CDR3 DNA sequence: TGTGCCAGCAGTGAAGGATTTTCCGATCAGCCCCAGCATTTT. This sequence encodes CASSEGFSDQPQHF.

V gene TRBV7-9 combines with J gene TRBJ2-2; D is unclear. V dropped 6 bases and J dropped 7 bases, with 12 bases sitting between them. Germline CDR1 is SEHNR and CDR2 is FQNEAQ (reference sequence). This CDR3 contains 13 residues. CDR3 DNA sequence: TGTGCCAGCAGTCTTAGAGTTGTCGGGGAGCTGTTTTTT. This gives the protein CASSLRVVGELFF.

This sequence joins TRBV10-3 and TRBJ1-2; D is ambiguous. The CDR3 has 11 amino acids. The V and J ends lost 7 bases and 7 bases respectively, with 10 bases between them. The germline V gene encodes CDR1 ENHRY and CDR2 SYGVKD. In nucleotides, the CDR3 is TGTGCCATCAATGGGCGGGTTGGCTACACCTTC. The encoded protein is CAINGRVGYTF.

The chain links TRBV19 to TRBJ2-5; possible D gene TRBD2, 5 bases. V lost 3 bases to trimming and J lost 6 bases, with 17 bases between them. In germline, CDR1 is LNHDA, CDR2 SQIVND (reference sequence). The CDR3 sequence is 15 residues long. The CDR3 sequence is CASSISWARGKTQYF. CDR3 nucleotide sequence: TGTGCCAGTAGTATCAGCTGGGCCCGAGGGAAGACCCAGTACTTC.

This rearrangement joins TRBV4-2 to TRBJ2-6; D uncertain. V lost 4 bases, J lost 2 bases, and 15 bases lay in between. Germline CDR1 and CDR2: LGHNA and YNFKEQ. This CDR3 spans 17 amino acids. The CDR3 loop reads CASSPDEGIPGANVLTF. The CDR3, as DNA: TGTGCCAGCAGCCCCGACGAAGGGATCCCTGGGGCCAACGTCCTGACTTTC.

The chain has TRBV7-2 and TRBJ1-2, with D maybe TRBD1 (5 bases). The V end lost 5 bases, the J end lost 0 bases, and 10 bases lay between the germline ends. Germline CDR1 is SGHTA and CDR2 is FQGNSA. The CDR3 extends over 14 amino acids. The CDR3 sequence is CASSPTVSNYGYTF. The CDR3 bases are TGTGCCAGCAGCCCGACAGTCTCTAACTATGGCTACACCTTC.

The rearrangement uses TRBV19 and TRBJ2-7; D gene uncertain. This CDR3 is built from 14 residues. In germline, CDR1 is LNHDA, CDR2 SQIVND (reference sequence). V was trimmed by 5 bases and J by 0 bases, leaving 11 bases between them. The CDR3 nucleotides read TGTGCCAGTAGTTTTGTAAGCGACTCCTACGAGCAGTACTTC. It yields the protein CASSFVSDSYEQYF.

The chain has TRBV6-5 and TRBJ1-3; D gene unclear. Deletions cut 6 bases from V and 8 bases from J, with 14 bases between. The V gene's germline CDR1 is MNHEY and CDR2 SVGAGI. The CDR3 is 13 residues long. Here the CDR3 DNA reads TGTGCCAGCAGAGAGATCGCGAAAGACACCATATATTTT. It encodes CASREIAKDTIYF.

This clone was observed a single time. The chain's CDR3 is CASIGGTGENEQFF. The CDR3 nucleotides read TGTGCCAGTATTGGGGGGACAGGGGAGAATGAGCAGTTCTTC. This rearrangement joins TRBV19 to TRBJ2-1, with 10 bases matching TRBD1. This CDR3 spans 14 amino acids. Germline-derived CDR1 and CDR2 are LNHDA and SQIVND (reference sequence). The junction had 7 bases not matched to a gene; V was cut back by 7 bases and J by 7 bases.

The genes are TRBV27 and TRBJ2-6; no reliable D call. V was pared by 4 bases and J by 1 base, with 14 bases between. The CDR3 runs to 17 residues. Germline V lookup: CDR1 MNHEY, CDR2 SMNVEV (reference sequence). The CDR3, as DNA: TGTGCCAGCAGTTCAGGCAAGGCCCCTTCTGGGGCCAACGTCCTGACTTTC. Encoded protein: CASSSGKAPSGANVLTF.

The chain combines TRBV30 with TRBJ2-1; 10 bases line up with TRBD2. CDR3 length: 12 residues. V was clipped by 4 bases and J by 10 bases; unmatched bases: 4. The germline V gene has CDR1 GTSNPN and CDR2 SVGIG (reference sequence). CDR3 amino acids: CAWTSGSREQFF. As DNA, the CDR3 is TGTGCCTGGACTAGCGGGAGTAGGGAGCAGTTCTTC.